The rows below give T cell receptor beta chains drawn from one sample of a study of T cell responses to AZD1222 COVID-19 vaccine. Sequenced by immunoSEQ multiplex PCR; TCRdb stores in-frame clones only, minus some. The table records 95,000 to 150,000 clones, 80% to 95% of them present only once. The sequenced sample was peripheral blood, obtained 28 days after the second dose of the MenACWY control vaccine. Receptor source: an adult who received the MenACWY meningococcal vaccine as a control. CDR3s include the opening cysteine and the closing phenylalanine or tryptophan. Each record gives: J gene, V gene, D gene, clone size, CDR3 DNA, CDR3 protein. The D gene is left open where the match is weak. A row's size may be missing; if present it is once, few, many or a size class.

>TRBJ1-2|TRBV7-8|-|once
TGTGCCAGCAGCCCCCGGTCCGTTGGCTACACCTTC
CASSPRSVGYTF
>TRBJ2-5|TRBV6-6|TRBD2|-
TGTGCCAGCAGTTACACTAGCGGGGGGCGACAAGAGACCCAGTACTTC
CASSYTSGGRQETQYF
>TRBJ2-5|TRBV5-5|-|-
TGTGCCAGCAGCTCACTGGCTAGTTGGGCGGAGACCCAGTACTTC
CASSSLASWAETQYF
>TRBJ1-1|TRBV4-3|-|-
TGCGCCAGCAGCCAAGGCGTCAGTCGTTACATGAACACTGAAGCTTTCTTT
CASSQGVSRYMNTEAFF
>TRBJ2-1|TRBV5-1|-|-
TGCGCCAGCAGCTTTAGGGGTTACAATGAGCAGTTCTTC
CASSFRGYNEQFF
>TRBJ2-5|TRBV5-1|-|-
TGCGCCAGCAGCTTGGCCTGGGAGACCCAGTACTTC
CASSLAWETQYF
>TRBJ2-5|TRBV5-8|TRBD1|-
TGTGCCAGCAGCTCCAAACCGGGGCGGGCCAGGGGGGAGACCCAGTACTTC
CASSSKPGRARGETQYF
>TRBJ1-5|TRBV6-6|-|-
TGTGCCAGCAGTTTGGGGGAAGCTCAGCCCCAGCATTTT
CASSLGEAQPQHF
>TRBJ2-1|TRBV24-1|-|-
TGTGCCACCAGTGATTTGCTTGCGACAAGGAGGAATGAGCAGTTCTTC
CATSDLLATRRNEQFF
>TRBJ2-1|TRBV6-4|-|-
TGTGCCAGCAGTCCCAAGGGGCTTGGTGGGAATGAGCAGTTCTTC
CASSPKGLGGNEQFF
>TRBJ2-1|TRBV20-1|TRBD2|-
TGCAGTGGAGGACTAGCGAGCGAGCAGTTCTTC
CSGGLASEQFF
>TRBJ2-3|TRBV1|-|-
TGCACCAGCAGCCAAGATAGGACTAGCGAGACAGATACGCAGTATTTT
CTSSQDRTSETDTQYF
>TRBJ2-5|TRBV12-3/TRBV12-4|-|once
TGTGCCAGCAGCCGGGACACTGTACAGTACTTC
CASSRDTVQYF
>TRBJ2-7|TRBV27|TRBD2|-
TGTGCCAGCAGTGAAGGACTAGCGGGAGGCACGAGCTCCTACGAGCAGTACTTC
CASSEGLAGGTSSYEQYF
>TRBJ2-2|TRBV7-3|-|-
TGTGCCAGCAGCTTACTGGGACCAGTCACCGGGGAGCTGTTTTTT
CASSLLGPVTGELFF
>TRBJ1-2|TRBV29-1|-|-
TGCAGCGTAGACCGGACAGCCAACTATGGCTACACCTTC
CSVDRTANYGYTF
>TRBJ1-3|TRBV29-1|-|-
TGCAGCGTGGCCCAGAGCTCTGGAAACACCATATATTTT
CSVAQSSGNTIYF
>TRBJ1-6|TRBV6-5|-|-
TGTGCCAGCAGGACAGACAGTAGGAGGCCCCTCCACTTT
CASRTDSRRPLHF
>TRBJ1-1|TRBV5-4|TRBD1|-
TGTGCCAGCGGGACAGGGATTCCTAGGAACACTGAAGCTTTCTTT
CASGTGIPRNTEAFF
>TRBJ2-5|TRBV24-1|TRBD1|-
TGTGCCACCAGTGATCGGACAGGGGCGTGGGAGACCCAGTACTTC
CATSDRTGAWETQYF
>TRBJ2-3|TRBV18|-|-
TGTGCCAGCCAAACCGACGGCAGCTCAGATACGCAGTATTTT
CASQTDGSSDTQYF
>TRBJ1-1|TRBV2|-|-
TGTGCCAGCAGTGGCCAGGGATCTGAAGCTTTCTTT
CASSGQGSEAFF
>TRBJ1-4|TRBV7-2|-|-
TGTGCCAGCAGAAGAGGGGCTAATGAAAAACTGTTTTTT
CASRRGANEKLFF
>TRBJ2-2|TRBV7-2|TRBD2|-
TGTGCCAGCAGCTTAGCGGGACTAGCGGACGGGGAGCTGTTTTTT
CASSLAGLADGELFF
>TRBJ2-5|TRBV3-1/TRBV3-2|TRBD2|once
TGTGCCAGCAGTCTCGGACTAGCGGGAGGTGGGACCCAGTACTTC
CASSLGLAGGGTQYF
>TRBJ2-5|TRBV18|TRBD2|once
TGTGCCAGCTCAGCGGGACTAGCGGGAGGGAGAAACCAAGAGACCCAGTACTTC
CASSAGLAGGRNQETQYF
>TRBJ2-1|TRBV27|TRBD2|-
TGTGCCAGCAGTATTCTAGCGGGTGCTATCAATGAGCAGTTCTTC
CASSILAGAINEQFF
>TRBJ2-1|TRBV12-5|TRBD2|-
TGTGCTAGTGGAGCCGGGACTAGCGGGAGGCAGTCCCAGTTCTTC
CASGAGTSGRQSQFF
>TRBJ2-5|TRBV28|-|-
TGTGCCAGCAGTTTAAGGGGGTTGGGGGAGACCCAGTACTTC
CASSLRGLGETQYF
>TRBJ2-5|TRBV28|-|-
TGTGCCAGCAGTTTCCTTTTCGACCATAAGGGCCAAGAGACCCAGTACTTC
CASSFLFDHKGQETQYF
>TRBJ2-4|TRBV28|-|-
TGTGCCAGCAGTTTAAGGGGGTCCAAAAACATTCAGTACTTC
CASSLRGSKNIQYF
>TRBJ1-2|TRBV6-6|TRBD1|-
TGTGCCAGCAGTACAACAGGGGGCGACGGCTACACCTTC
CASSTTGGDGYTF
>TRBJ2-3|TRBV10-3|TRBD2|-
TGTGCCATCAGTGGGACTAGCGTAATATCAGATACGCAGTATTTT
CAISGTSVISDTQYF
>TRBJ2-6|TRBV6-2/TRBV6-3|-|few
TGTGCCAGCAGTTACCTGGTCTCTGGGGCCAACGTCCTGACTTTC
CASSYLVSGANVLTF
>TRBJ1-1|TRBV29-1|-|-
TGCAGCGTTGAAGCCCTCTTCGTGGGGCCCAACACTGAAGCTTTCTTT
CSVEALFVGPNTEAFF
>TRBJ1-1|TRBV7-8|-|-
TGTGCCAGCAGCTTACATACTTACACTGAAGCTTTCTTT
CASSLHTYTEAFF
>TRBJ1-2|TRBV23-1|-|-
TGCGCCAGCAGTCAATTCCCACCTTTCCATGGCTACACCTTC
CASSQFPPFHGYTF
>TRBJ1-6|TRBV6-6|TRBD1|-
TGTGCCAGCAGTTACTCCGGGACAGGGAGGGATTCACCCCTCCACTTT
CASSYSGTGRDSPLHF
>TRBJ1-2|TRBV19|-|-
TGTGCCAGTAGTACCACTGGGAACTATGGCTACACCTTC
CASSTTGNYGYTF
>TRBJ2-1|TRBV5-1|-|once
TGCGCCAGCAGCGTAGTCGAGAATGAGCAGTTCTTC
CASSVVENEQFF
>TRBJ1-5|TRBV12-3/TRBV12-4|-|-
TGTGCCAGCACTACGTCCCCTAATCAGCCCCAGCATTTT
CASTTSPNQPQHF
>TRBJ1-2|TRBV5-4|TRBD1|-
TGTGCCAGCAGCCTGGGGGGACAGGCCGCTAACTATGGCTACACCTTC
CASSLGGQAANYGYTF
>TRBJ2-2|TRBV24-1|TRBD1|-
TGTGCCACCATGCGGACAGGGGACACCGGGGAGCTGTTTTTT
CATMRTGDTGELFF
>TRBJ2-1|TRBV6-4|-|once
TGTGCCAGCAGTGACTCGCCAGCGGAGTCCAATGAGCAGTTCTTC
CASSDSPAESNEQFF
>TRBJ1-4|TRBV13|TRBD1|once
TGTGCCAGCAGGGAAAGACAGGGAGGTAATGAAAAACTGTTTTTT
CASRERQGGNEKLFF
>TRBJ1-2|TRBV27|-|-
TGTGCCAGCAGTTTGTCAGGCAGGGTGGCGGATGGCTACACCTTC
CASSLSGRVADGYTF
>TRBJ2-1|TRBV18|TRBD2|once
TGTGCCAGCTCACCCTCAGGGACTAGCGGGAGCAGGAATGAGCAGTTCTTC
CASSPSGTSGSRNEQFF
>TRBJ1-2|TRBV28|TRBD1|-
TGTGCCAGCAGTTCCCCAAGGACAGGGGGGATTAACTATGGCTACACCTTC
CASSSPRTGGINYGYTF
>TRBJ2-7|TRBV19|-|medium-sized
TGTGCCAGTAGTATAGATGGGGGCGGCTACGAGCAGTACTTC
CASSIDGGGYEQYF
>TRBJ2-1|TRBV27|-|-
TGTGCCAGCAGTCCCCCCTCTAGAGGGTTCGGTGAGCAGTTCTTC
CASSPPSRGFGEQFF
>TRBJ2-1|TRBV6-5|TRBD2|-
TGTGCCAGCAGCCCCGACGTAGCGGGTCTTGAGCAGTTCTTC
CASSPDVAGLEQFF
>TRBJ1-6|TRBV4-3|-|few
TGCGCCAGCAGCCAAAGGTCAATTGGGTCCTATAATTCACCCCTCCACTTT
CASSQRSIGSYNSPLHF
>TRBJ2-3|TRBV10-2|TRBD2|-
TGCGCCCGCACGCGACCCACTAGCGGGGGGGCCACAGATACGCAGTATTTT
CARTRPTSGGATDTQYF
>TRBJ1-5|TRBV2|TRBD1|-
TGTGCCAGCAGTGCCGGGACAGGGGCAAATCAGCCCCAGCATTTT
CASSAGTGANQPQHF
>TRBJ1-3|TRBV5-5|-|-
TGTGCCAGCAGCTCCGGGCACTCTGGAAACACCATATATTTT
CASSSGHSGNTIYF